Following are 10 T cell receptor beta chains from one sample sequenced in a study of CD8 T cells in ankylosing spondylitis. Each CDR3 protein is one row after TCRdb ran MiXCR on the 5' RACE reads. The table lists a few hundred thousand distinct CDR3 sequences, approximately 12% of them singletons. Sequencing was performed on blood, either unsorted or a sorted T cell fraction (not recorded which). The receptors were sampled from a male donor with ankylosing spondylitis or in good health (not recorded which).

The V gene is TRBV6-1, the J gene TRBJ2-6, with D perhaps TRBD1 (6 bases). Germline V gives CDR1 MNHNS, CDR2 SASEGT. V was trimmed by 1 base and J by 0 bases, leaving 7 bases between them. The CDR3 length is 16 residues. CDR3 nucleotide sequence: TGTGCCAGCAGTGAAGAGGGGGACTCTGGGGCCAACGTCCTGACTTTC. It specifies CASSEEGDSGANVLTF.

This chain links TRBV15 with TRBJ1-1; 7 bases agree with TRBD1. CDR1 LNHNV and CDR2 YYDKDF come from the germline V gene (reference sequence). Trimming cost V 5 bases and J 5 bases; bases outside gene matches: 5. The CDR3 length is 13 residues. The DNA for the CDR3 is TGTGCCACCAGCGCGACAGGGCGGACTGAAGCTTTCTTT. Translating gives CATSATGRTEAFF.

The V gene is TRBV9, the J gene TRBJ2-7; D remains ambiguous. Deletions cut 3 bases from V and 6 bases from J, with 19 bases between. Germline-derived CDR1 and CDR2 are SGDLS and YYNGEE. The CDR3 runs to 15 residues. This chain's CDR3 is CASSGGSNWLGEQYF. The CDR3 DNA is TGTGCCAGCAGCGGGGGTTCTAACTGGCTCGGCGAGCAGTACTTC.

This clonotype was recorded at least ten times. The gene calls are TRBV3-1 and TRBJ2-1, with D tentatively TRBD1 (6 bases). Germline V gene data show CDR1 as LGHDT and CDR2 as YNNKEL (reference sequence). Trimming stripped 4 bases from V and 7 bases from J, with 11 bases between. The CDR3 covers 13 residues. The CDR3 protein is CASSPRGHNEQFF. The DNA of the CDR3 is TGTGCCAGCAGCCCCAGGGGACATAATGAGCAGTTCTTC.

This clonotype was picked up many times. CDR3 amino acids: CASSKQQGAVALHF. The CDR3 coding sequence is TGCGCCAGCAGCAAACAACAGGGGGCGGTGGCCCTCCACTTT. The rearrangement joins TRBV5-1 to TRBJ1-6, with 9 bases matching TRBD1. CDR1 is SGHRS, CDR2 YFSETQ, per germline. This CDR3 has 14 amino acids. V was clipped by 4 bases and J by 14 bases; unmatched bases: 10. Full variable domain (missing parts from reference TRBV5-1 and TRBJ1-6): KAGVTQTPRYLIKTRGQQVTLSCSPISGHRSVSWYQQTPGQGLQFLFEYFSETQRNKGNFPGRFSGRQFSNSRSEMNVSTLELGDSALYLCASSKQQGAVALHFGNGTRLTVT.

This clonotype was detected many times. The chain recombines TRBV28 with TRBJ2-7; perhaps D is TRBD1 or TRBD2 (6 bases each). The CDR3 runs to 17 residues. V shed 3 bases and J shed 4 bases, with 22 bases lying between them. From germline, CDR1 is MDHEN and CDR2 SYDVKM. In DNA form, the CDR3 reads TGTGCCAGCAGTTTTCATGTTACGGGGGCGAAGACTTACGAGCAGTACTTC. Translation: CASSFHVTGAKTYEQYF.

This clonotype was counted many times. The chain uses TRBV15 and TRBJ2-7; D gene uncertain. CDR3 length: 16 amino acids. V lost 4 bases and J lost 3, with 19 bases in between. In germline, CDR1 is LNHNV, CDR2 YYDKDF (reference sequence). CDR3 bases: TGTGCCACCAGCACCCGTCGCACAGCTTCCTACTACGAGCAGTACTTC. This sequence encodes CATSTRRTASYYEQYF.

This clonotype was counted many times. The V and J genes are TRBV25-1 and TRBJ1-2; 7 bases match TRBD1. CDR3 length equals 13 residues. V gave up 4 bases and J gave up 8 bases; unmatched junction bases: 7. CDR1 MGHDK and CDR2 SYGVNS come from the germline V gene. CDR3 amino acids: CASSVTGTEGYTF. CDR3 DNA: TGTGCCAGCAGTGTGACAGGGACCGAAGGCTACACCTTC.

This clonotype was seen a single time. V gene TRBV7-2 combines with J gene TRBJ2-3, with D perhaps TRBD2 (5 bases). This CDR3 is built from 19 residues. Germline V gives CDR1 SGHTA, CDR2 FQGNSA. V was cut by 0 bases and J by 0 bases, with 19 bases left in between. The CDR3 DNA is TGTGCCAGCAGCTTAGCGATGGCTAGCCCAAACTCTAGCACAGATACGCAGTATTTT. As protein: CASSLAMASPNSSTDTQYF.

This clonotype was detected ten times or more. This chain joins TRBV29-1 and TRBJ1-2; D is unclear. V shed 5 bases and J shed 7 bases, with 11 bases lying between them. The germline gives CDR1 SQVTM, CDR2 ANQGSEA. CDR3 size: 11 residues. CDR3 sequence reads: CSVPHRVGYTF. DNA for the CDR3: TGCAGCGTTCCCCATAGGGTTGGCTACACCTTC.